The T cell receptor beta chain under discussion was sequenced for a study of CD8 T cells in Susac syndrome. The control group consisted of healthy donors matched for age and sex. V was clipped by 4 bases and J by 9 bases, with 16 bases between them. Germline V CDR1 and CDR2: SQVTM, ANQGSEA. This CDR3 region has 13 residues. With random hexamers, roughly 0.5 to 1 ug RNA was reverse transcribed. TCRdb re-derived calls from the immunoSEQ multiplex PCR reads in MiXCR, one entry per CDR3 protein. The sample has roughly 200,000 distinct CDR3 sequences, about 95% seen once. This TCR derives from a human donor in good health. The chain carries TRBV29-1 and TRBJ2-1; the D call may be TRBD1 or TRBD2 (5 bases each). Sequencing was carried out using CD4+ T cells from PBMCs. CDR3: CSVVSGTRREQFF. CDR3 DNA sequence: TGCAGCGTTGTTAGTGGGACCCGACGTGAGCAGTTCTTC.